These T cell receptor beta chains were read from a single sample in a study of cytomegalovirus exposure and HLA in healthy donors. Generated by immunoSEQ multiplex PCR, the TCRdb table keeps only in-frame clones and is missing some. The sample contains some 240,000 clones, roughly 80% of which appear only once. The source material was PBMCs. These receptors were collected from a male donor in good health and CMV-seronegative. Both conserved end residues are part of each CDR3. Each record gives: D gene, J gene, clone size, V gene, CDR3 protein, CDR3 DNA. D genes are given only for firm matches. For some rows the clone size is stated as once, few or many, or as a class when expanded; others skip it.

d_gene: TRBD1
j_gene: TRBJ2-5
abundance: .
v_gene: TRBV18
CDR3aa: CASSPTGAETQYF
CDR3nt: TGTGCCAGCTCACCGACAGGGGCGGAGACCCAGTACTTC

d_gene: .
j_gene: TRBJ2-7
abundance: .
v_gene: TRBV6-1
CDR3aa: CASSEALIDEQYF
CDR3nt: TGTGCCAGCAGTGAAGCGCTAATCGACGAGCAGTACTTC

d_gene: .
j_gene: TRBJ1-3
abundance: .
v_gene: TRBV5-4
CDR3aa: CASRETLSGNTIYF
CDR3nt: TGTGCCAGCAGGGAGACCCTCTCTGGAAACACCATATATTTT

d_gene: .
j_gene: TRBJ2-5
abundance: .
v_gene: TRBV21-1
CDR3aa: CASSSQVQGPGETQYF
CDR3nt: TGTGCCAGCAGCTCCCAAGTTCAGGGGCCGGGGGAGACCCAGTACTTC

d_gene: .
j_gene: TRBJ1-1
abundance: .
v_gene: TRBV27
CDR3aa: CASSPQHSNTEAFF
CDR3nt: TGTGCCAGCAGTCCCCAACATTCGAACACTGAAGCTTTCTTT

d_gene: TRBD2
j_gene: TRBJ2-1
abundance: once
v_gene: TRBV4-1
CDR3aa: CASSQEGLVGQFF
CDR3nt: TGCGCCAGCAGCCAGGAGGGACTAGTGGGGCAGTTCTTC

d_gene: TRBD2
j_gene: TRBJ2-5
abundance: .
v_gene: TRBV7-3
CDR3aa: CASSRGGGETQYF
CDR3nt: TGTGCCAGCAGCCGCGGCGGGGGGGAGACCCAGTACTTC

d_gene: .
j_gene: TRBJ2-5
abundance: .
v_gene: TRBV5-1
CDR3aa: CASTPAGGGEETQYF
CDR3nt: TGCGCCAGCACCCCTGCCGGAGGAGGGGAAGAGACCCAGTACTTC

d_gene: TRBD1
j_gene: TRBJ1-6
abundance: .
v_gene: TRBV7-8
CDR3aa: CASSFGDRDYSPLHF
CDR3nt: TGTGCCAGCAGCTTCGGGGACAGGGACTATTCACCCCTCCACTTT

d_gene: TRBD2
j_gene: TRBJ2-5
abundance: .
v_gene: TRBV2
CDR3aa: CASSALRTSGDPSRETQYF
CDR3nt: TGTGCCAGCAGTGCGCTACGGACTAGCGGGGACCCCTCCCGAGAGACCCAGTACTTC

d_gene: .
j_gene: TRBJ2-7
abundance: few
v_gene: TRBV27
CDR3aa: CATPPGGASYEQYF
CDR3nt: TGTGCCACCCCCCCTGGGGGGGCCTCCTACGAGCAGTACTTC

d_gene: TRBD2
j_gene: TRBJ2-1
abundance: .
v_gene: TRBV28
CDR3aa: CASSLAGGWDEQFF
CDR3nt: TGTGCCAGCAGTCTAGCGGGAGGGTGGGATGAGCAGTTCTTC

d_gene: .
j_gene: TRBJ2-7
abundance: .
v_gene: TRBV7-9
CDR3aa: CSSSFGTISSEQYF
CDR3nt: TGTTCCAGCAGCTTCGGGACAATAAGTTCCGAGCAGTACTTC

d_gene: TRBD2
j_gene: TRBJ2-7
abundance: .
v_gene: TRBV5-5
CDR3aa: CASSPLIVGLAGSYEQYF
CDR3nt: TGTGCCAGCAGCCCCCTAATTGTGGGACTAGCGGGGTCCTACGAGCAGTACTTC

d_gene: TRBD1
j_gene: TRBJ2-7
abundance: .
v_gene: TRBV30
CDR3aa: CALYYAGTGGSDEQYF
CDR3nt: TGTGCCTTATACTACGCCGGGACAGGGGGTTCGGACGAGCAGTACTTC

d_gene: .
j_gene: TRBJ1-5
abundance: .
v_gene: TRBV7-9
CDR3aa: CSSSPDRGDDSNQPQHF
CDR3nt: TGTTCCAGCAGCCCCGACCGAGGAGACGATAGCAATCAGCCCCAGCATTTT

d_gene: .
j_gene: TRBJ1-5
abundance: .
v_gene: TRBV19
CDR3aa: CASEQGEQPQHF
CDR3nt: TGTGCCAGTGAACAGGGTGAGCAGCCCCAGCATTTT

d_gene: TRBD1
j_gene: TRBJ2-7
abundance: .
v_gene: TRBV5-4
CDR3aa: CASSADRVISYEQYF
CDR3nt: TGTGCCAGCAGCGCGGACAGGGTCATCTCCTACGAGCAGTACTTC

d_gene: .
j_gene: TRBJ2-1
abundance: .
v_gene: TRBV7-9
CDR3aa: CASSLGYWGLSMKQFF
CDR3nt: TGTGCCAGCAGCTTAGGCTATTGGGGGCTTTCAATGAAGCAGTTCTTC

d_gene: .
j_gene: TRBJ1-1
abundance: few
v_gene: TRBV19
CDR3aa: CASSIFGKNTEAFF
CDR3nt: TGTGCCAGTAGTATTTTCGGGAAGAACACTGAAGCTTTCTTT

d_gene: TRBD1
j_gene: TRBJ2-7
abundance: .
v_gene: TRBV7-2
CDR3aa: CASSPAGTGVSEQYF
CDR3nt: TGTGCCAGCAGCCCCGCCGGGACAGGGGTATCCGAGCAGTACTTC

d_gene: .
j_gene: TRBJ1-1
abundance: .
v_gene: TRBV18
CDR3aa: CASSPRWETEAFF
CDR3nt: TGTGCCAGCTCACCTAGATGGGAGACTGAAGCTTTCTTT

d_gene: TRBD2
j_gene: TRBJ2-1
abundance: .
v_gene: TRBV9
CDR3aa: CASSPSGSYNEQFF
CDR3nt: TGTGCCAGCAGCCCTAGCGGATCCTACAATGAGCAGTTCTTC

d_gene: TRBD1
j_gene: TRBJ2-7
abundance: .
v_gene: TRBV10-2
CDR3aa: CASSESVGTGGYEQYF
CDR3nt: TGCGCCAGCAGTGAGTCGGTTGGGACAGGGGGTTACGAGCAGTACTTC

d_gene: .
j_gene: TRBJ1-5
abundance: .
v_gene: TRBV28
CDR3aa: CASTGSWGRGGDQPQHF
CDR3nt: TGTGCCAGCACTGGGTCCTGGGGGAGGGGTGGAGATCAGCCCCAGCATTTT

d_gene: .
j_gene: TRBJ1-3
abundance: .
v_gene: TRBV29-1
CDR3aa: CSVDGAGGNTIYF
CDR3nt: TGCAGCGTTGATGGGGCAGGGGGAAACACCATATATTTT

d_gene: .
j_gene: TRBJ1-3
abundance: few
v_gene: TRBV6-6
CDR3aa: CASTQLGGSGNTIYF
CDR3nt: TGTGCCAGCACCCAACTGGGGGGCTCTGGAAACACCATATATTTT

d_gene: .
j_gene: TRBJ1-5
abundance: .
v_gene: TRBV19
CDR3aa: CASSIDIGGNQPQHF
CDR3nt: TGTGCCAGTAGTATAGATATAGGGGGCAATCAGCCCCAGCATTTT

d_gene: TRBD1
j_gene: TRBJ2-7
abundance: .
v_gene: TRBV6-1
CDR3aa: CASSASGTGPYEQYF
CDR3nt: TGTGCCAGCAGTGCGTCCGGGACAGGCCCTTACGAGCAGTACTTC

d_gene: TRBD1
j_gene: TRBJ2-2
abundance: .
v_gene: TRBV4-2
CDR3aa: CASSPRQGGELFF
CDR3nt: TGTGCCAGCAGCCCCAGACAGGGCGGGGAGCTGTTTTTT

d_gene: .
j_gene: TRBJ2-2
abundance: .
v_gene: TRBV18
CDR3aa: CASSPPGTSRNTGELFF
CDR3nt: TGTGCCAGCTCACCACCGGGTACTAGCAGAAACACCGGGGAGCTGTTTTTT

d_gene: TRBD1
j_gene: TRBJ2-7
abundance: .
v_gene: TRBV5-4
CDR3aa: CASSAGTGNTYEQYF
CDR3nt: TGTGCCAGCAGCGCCGGGACAGGTAACACCTACGAGCAGTACTTC

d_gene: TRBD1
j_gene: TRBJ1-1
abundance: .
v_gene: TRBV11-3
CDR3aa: CASSRESTGEGTEAFF
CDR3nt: TGTGCCAGCAGCCGGGAATCGACAGGGGAGGGCACTGAAGCTTTCTTT

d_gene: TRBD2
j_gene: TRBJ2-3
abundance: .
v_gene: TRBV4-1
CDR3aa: CASSQELAGDTDTQYF
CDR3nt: TGCGCCAGCAGCCAAGAACTAGCGGGAGACACAGATACGCAGTATTTT

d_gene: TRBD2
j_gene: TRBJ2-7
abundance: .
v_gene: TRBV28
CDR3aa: CASSLFSSGTYEQYF
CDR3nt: TGTGCCAGCAGTTTATTCTCTAGCGGGACCTACGAGCAGTACTTC

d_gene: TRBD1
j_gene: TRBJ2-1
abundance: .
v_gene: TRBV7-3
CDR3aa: CASSFRGTLPLAPNYNEQFF
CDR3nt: TGTGCCAGCAGCTTCAGGGGGACCCTGCCCCTGGCGCCTAATTACAATGAGCAGTTCTTC

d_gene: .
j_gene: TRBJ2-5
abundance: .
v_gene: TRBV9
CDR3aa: CASSVAVRDFQETQYF
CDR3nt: TGTGCCAGCAGCGTAGCTGTCCGGGACTTCCAAGAGACCCAGTACTTC

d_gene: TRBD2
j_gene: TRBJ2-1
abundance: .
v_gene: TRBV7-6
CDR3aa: CASSSTSGFYNEQFF
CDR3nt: TGTGCCAGCAGCTCGACTAGCGGTTTTTACAATGAGCAGTTCTTC

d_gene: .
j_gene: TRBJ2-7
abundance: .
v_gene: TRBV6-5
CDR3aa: CASSSPGRGSSYEQYF
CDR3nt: TGTGCCAGCAGTTCCCCGGGCCGGGGTTCATCCTACGAGCAGTACTTC

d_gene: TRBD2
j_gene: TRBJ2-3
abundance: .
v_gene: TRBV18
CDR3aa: CASSPPSGGDIADTQYF
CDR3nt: TGTGCCAGCTCACCACCTAGCGGGGGGGATATTGCGGATACGCAGTATTTT

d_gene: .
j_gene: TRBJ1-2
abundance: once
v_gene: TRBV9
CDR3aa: CASGQSRAFYGYTF
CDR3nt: TGTGCCAGCGGACAGAGCAGGGCTTTCTATGGCTACACCTTC

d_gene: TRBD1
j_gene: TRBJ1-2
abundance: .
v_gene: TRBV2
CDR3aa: CASSSRDRDRANGYTF
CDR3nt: TGTGCCAGCAGTTCCCGGGACAGAGACCGAGCGAATGGCTACACCTTC

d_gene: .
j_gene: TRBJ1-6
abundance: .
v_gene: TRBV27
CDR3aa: CASSYRANSPLHF
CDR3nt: TGTGCCAGCAGTTACAGGGCTAATTCACCCCTCCACTTT

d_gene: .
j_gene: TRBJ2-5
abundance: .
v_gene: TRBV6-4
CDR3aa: CASSESRYGGETQYF
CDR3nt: TGTGCCAGCAGTGAATCGAGGTACGGAGGGGAGACCCAGTACTTC

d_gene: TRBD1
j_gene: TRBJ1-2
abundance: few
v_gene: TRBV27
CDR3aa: CASKAYSGTGVIGYTF
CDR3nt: TGTGCCAGCAAGGCATATTCCGGGACAGGGGTTATTGGCTACACCTTC

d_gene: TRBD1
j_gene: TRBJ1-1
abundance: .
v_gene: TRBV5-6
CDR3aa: CASREGQVGNTEAFF
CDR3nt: TGTGCCAGCAGGGAGGGACAGGTTGGTAACACTGAAGCTTTCTTT

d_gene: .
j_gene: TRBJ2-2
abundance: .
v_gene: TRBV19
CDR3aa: CASSVFGELFF
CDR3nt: TGTGCCAGTAGTGTCTTTGGGGAGCTGTTTTTT

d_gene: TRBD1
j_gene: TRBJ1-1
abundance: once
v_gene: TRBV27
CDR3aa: CASSPRQGTVKNTEAFF
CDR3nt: TGTGCCAGCAGTCCACGACAGGGGACGGTTAAGAACACTGAAGCTTTCTTT

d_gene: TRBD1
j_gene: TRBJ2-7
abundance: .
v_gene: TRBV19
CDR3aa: CASSAGQAGEQYF
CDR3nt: TGTGCCAGTAGTGCGGGACAGGCGGGAGAGCAGTACTTC

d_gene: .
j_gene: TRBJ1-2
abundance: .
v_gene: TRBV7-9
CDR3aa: CASSLGQGVNYGYTF
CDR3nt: TGTGCCAGCAGCCTAGGGCAGGGTGTGAACTATGGCTACACCTTC

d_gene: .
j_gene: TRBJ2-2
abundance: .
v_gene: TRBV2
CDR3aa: CASTPGGSVGELFF
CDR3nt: TGTGCCAGCACCCCAGGGGGGTCGGTCGGGGAGCTGTTTTTT

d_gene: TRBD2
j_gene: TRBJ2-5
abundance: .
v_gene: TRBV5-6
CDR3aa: CASSSISSGRIQETQYF
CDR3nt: TGTGCCAGCAGCTCCATCTCTAGCGGGAGGATCCAAGAGACCCAGTACTTC

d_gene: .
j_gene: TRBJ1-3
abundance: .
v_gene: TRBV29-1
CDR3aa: CSVDSGNTIYF
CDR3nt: TGCAGCGTTGACTCCGGAAACACCATATATTTT

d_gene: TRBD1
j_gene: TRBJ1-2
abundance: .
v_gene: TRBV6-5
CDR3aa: CASSRDREVHGYTF
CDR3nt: TGTGCCAGCAGCAGGGACAGGGAGGTTCATGGCTACACCTTC

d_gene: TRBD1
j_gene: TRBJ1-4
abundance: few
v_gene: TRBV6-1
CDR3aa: CASSEYRGPNEKLFF
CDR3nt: TGTGCCAGCAGTGAATACAGGGGGCCTAATGAAAAACTGTTTTTT

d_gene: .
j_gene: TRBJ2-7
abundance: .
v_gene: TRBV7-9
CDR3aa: CASSLARGTTSYEQYF
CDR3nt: TGTGCCAGCAGCTTAGCTAGGGGAACGACCTCCTACGAGCAGTACTTC

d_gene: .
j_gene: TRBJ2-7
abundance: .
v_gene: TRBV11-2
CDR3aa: CASSLGPGANYEQYF
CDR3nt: TGTGCCAGCAGCTTAGGCCCGGGAGCCAACTACGAGCAGTACTTC

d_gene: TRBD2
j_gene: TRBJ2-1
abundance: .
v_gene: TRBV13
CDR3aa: CASSLALAGGNEQFF
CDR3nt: TGTGCCAGCAGCTTAGCACTAGCGGGAGGCAATGAGCAGTTCTTC

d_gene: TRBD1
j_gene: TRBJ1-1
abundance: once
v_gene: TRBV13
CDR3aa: CASSLKTGGNTEAFF
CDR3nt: TGTGCCAGCAGCCTTAAAACAGGGGGGAACACTGAAGCTTTCTTT